The 13 T cell receptor beta chains presented below share a single source sample, sequenced in a study of T-cell reconstitution after alpha-beta-depleted transplantation in children. A library of TCRbeta sequences, prepared with unique molecular identifiers, was generated. A single record per CDR3 protein comes from TCRdb applying MiXCR to the PCR reads. The sample has fewer than 700,000 distinct CDR3 sequences; 23% are singletons. The sequences come from PBMCs, mostly from graft donor cells, collected 360 days after TCRalphabeta/CD19-depleted stem cell transplant. The receptors stem from a boy in the first two years of life who had a stem cell transplant for acute myeloid leukemia, so the T cells may come from the graft donor.

The chain recombines TRBV29-1 with TRBJ2-3; D might be TRBD1 (6 bases). The germline V gene has CDR1 SQVTM and CDR2 ANQGSEA. The V and J ends lost 6 bases and 2 bases respectively, with 15 bases between them. The CDR3 contains 14 residues. CDR3: CSVLKVGATDTQYF. DNA for the CDR3: TGCAGCGTCCTCAAGGTGGGGGCCACAGATACGCAGTATTTT.

This clonotype was detected a few times. CDR3 residues: CSVEPGLGQPQHF. The CDR3 bases are TGCAGCGTTGAACCAGGGCTTGGTCAGCCCCAGCATTTT. This chain links TRBV29-1 with TRBJ1-5; tentatively, D is TRBD1 (5 bases). V lost 2 bases to trimming and J lost 6 bases, with 11 bases between them. There are 13 residues in the CDR3. Germline V gene data show CDR1 as SQVTM and CDR2 as ANQGSEA.

The table lists this clonotype with a few counts. This chain connects TRBV5-5 to TRBJ2-1; the match to TRBD1 covers 7 bases. Germline-derived CDR1 and CDR2 are SGHKS and YYEKEE (reference sequence). The length of the CDR3 is 15 residues. The trim removed 1 base at V and 4 bases at J, leaving 5 bases unmatched. CDR3 loop: CASSLTGQTYNEQFF. CDR3 DNA sequence: TGTGCCAGCAGCTTGACGGGACAGACTTACAATGAGCAGTTCTTC.

This clonotype has only a few counts. This chain uses TRBV6-2 or TRBV6-3 with TRBJ1-1; D is unclear. CDR1 is MNHEY, CDR2 SVGEGT, per germline. V was shortened by 8 bases and J by 2 bases, with 12 bases between the two germline ends. The CDR3 loop spans 13 amino acids. As DNA, the CDR3 is TGTGCCAGCGGAACGGACGGTAACACTGAAGCTTTCTTT. It specifies CASGTDGNTEAFF.

This clonotype was seen many times. The chain couples TRBV7-8 to TRBJ2-2; 11 positions match TRBD2. This CDR3 region has 18 residues. Germline assignment: CDR1 SGHVS and CDR2 FQNEAQ. V shed 1 base and J 0 bases; nucleotides not matched to a gene: 4. The DNA for the CDR3 is TGTGCCAGCAGCTTAGGTTCTAGCGGGGGGCCGAACACCGGGGAGCTGTTTTTT. Encoded protein: CASSLGSSGGPNTGELFF.

This clonotype was seen just once. The chain combines TRBV7-9 with TRBJ2-2; D might be TRBD2 (5 bases). CDR1 and CDR2 from the germline V gene are SEHNR and FQNEAQ (reference sequence). This CDR3 has 15 amino acids. Trimming took off 2 bases at V and 6 bases at J, with 13 bases between the two ends. This chain's CDR3 is CASSLFQEDAGELFF. DNA of the CDR3: TGTGCCAGCAGCTTATTCCAGGAGGACGCCGGGGAGCTGTTTTTT.

The CDR3 sequence is CASRGGSQRGGLSGELFF. The CDR3 bases are TGTGCCAGCAGAGGGGGCTCCCAGCGGGGGGGCCTATCCGGGGAGCTGTTTTTT. V gene TRBV28 combines with J gene TRBJ2-2; TRBD2 aligns across 10 bases. The germline V gene has CDR1 MDHEN and CDR2 SYDVKM. The CDR3 has 18 residues. V trimming: 6 bases; J trimming: 6 bases; junction bases outside the gene matches: 16. Together with reference TRBV28 and TRBJ2-2, the CDR3 gives the full variable domain: DVKVTQSSRYLVKRTGEKVFLECVQDMDHENMFWYRQDPGLGLRLIYFSYDVKMKEKGDIPEGYSVSREKKERFSLILESASTNQTSMYLCASRGGSQRGGLSGELFFGEGSRLTVL.

This clonotype has ten or more counts. J is TRBJ1-2 and V is TRBV27; 7 nucleotides align to TRBD1. The CDR3 is 14 amino acids. Trimming at V came to 6 bases and at J to 4 bases, leaving 8 bases not matched to a gene. CDR1 is MNHEY and CDR2 is SMNVEV in the germline V gene (reference sequence). CDR3 region: CASSLDRDFYGYTF. The CDR3 bases are TGTGCCAGCAGCCTAGACAGGGACTTCTATGGCTACACCTTC.

In this sample, this clonotype turned up many times. The genes are TRBV20-1 and TRBJ2-1; a weak D match, TRBD2 (5 bases). Germline V gene data show CDR1 as DFQATT and CDR2 as SNEGSKA (reference sequence). Trimming took off 5 bases at V and 6 bases at J, with 26 bases between the two ends. The CDR3 covers 17 residues. The CDR3 bases are TGCAGTGCTGGAAACCCACTAGTTCCCTTGGCTATCAATGAGCAGTTCTTC. This translates into CSAGNPLVPLAINEQFF.

This clonotype has a count of ten or more. The V and J genes are TRBV29-1 and TRBJ2-2; the D is unclear. CDR1 and CDR2 (germline): SQVTM, ANQGSEA. The length of the CDR3 is 12 residues. V shed 2 bases and J shed 3 bases, with 4 bases lying between them. CDR3 DNA sequence: TGCAGCGTTGAAATCGACACCGGGGAGCTGTTTTTT. This codes for CSVEIDTGELFF.

The chain combines TRBV20-1 with TRBJ2-7; D perhaps matches TRBD2 (5 bases). Between the trimmed V and J ends, which lost 3 bases and 0 bases, there was a span of 12 bases. The germline V gene encodes CDR1 DFQATT and CDR2 SNEGSKA (reference sequence). This CDR3 is 14 amino acids long. The CDR3: CSASRGPPSYEQYF. The CDR3 DNA reads TGCAGTGCTAGCCGGGGTCCCCCCTCCTACGAGCAGTACTTC.

This clonotype was detected many times. This rearrangement joins TRBV15 to TRBJ2-3, with 14 bases identical to TRBD2. This CDR3 spans 16 amino acids. Germline V gene sequence: CDR1 LNHNV, CDR2 YYDKDF (reference sequence). V trimming: 5 bases; J trimming: 1 base; junction bases outside the gene matches: 2. The CDR3 DNA is TGTGCCACCAGCTTGACTAGCGGGGGGGGCACAGATACGCAGTATTTT. This codes for CATSLTSGGGTDTQYF.

This clonotype was detected many times. The rearrangement joins TRBV12-3 or TRBV12-4 to TRBJ2-1, with TRBD2 matching 8 bases. This CDR3 has 17 amino acids. The V gene end was trimmed by 5 bases and the J gene end by 1 base; junction bases not matched to a gene: 10. CDR3 residues: CASSTLAGIPSYNEQFF. Written as DNA, the CDR3 is TGTGCCAGCAGTACCCTAGCGGGCATACCTTCCTACAATGAGCAGTTCTTC.